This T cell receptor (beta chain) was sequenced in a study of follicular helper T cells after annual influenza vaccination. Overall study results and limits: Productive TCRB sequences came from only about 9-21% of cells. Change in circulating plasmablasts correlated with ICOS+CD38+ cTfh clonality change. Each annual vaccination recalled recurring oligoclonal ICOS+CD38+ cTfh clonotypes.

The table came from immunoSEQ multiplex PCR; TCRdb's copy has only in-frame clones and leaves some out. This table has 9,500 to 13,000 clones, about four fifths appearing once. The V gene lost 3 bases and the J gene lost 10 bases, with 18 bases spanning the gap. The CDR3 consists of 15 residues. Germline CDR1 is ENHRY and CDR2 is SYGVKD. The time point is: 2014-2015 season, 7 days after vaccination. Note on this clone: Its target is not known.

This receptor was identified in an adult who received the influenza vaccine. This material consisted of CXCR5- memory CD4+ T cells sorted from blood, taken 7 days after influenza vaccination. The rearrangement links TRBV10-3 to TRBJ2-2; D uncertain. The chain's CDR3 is CAISDRQPEREELFF. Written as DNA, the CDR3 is TGTGCCATCAGTGATCGCCAGCCCGAACGAGAGGAGCTGTTTTTT.